A single TCR beta chain is shown here with its context. The antigen is not known. The junction had 2 bases not matched to a gene; V was cut back by 2 bases and J by 2 bases. The length of the CDR3 is 14 residues. Germline CDR1 reads SGDLS; CDR2 reads YYNGEE. Every donor gave roughly 9.2 milliliters of peripheral blood. This sample was included in a study of blood T cells in healthy people across ages. Whole-study findings and limits: It was found that TCR beta diversity correlated strongly with the percentage of naive T cells.

Alongside a J-beta primer mix, a sample-barcoded 5' primer served in a second PCR lasting roughly 7 to 11 cycles. Every cDNA was tagged by a template-switch adaptor with 12 random nucleotides. A single record per CDR3 protein comes from TCRdb applying MiXCR to the 5' RACE reads. The repertoire holds about 780,000 distinct CDR3 sequences, more than 35% seen once, with approximately 18% in the top ten. The clonotype originates from a man of 80 years or more in good health. The J gene is TRBJ1-1, the V gene TRBV9; 8 bases match TRBD1. Sequencing was performed on blood. The CDR3 bases are TGTGCCAGCAGCGTGGGACAGGCCAACACTGAAGCTTTCTTT. Translating it yields CASSVGQANTEAFF. Full variable domain (missing parts from reference TRBV9 and TRBJ1-1): DSGVTQTPKHLITATGQRVTLRCSPRSGDLSVYWYQQSLDQGLQFLIQYYNGEERAKGNILERFSAQQFPDLHSELNLSSLELGDSALYFCASSVGQANTEAFFGQGTRLTVV.